Shown below are 3 T cell receptor beta chains from a single sample sequenced in a study of CD8+ T cells in alopecia areata. Indicated treatment: oral pan-JAK inhibitor, 5-10 mg twice daily. The authors extracted RNA and reverse transcribed it into cDNA as the sequencing template. This table comes from immunoSEQ multiplex PCR, and its TCRdb copy is limited to in-frame clones, with some not included. The data contain about 120,000 clones, 53% of them singletons. The input for sequencing was CD4+ T cells sorted from blood, taken at week 4, from a patient treated with tofacitinib. All receptors come from a human donor with alopecia areata.

The CDR3 reads CASSLRAGGYYGYTF. CDR3 coding DNA: TGTGCCAGCAGCTTACGGGCAGGGGGCTACTATGGCTACACCTTC. The chain links TRBV7-9 to TRBJ1-2; 8 positions match TRBD1. The CDR3 totals 15 residues. CDR1 is SEHNR and CDR2 is FQNEAQ in the germline V gene (reference sequence). Losses at the gene ends were 2 bases for V and 3 bases for J; bases not matched to a gene: 5.

CDR3 in amino acids: CAIRGEAVETQYF. The CDR3 region has the DNA TGTGCCATCAGGGGAGAGGCAGTGGAGACCCAGTACTTC. The gene calls are TRBV10-3 and TRBJ2-5; the D gene is possibly TRBD2 (5 bases). The CDR3 is 13 residues long. Trimming took 6 bases from V and 5 from J, leaving 13 bases between them. CDR1 and CDR2 (germline): ENHRY, SYGVKD.

This clone occurred a few times. The genes are TRBV6-1 and TRBJ2-4; D is unclear. Germline assignment: CDR1 MNHNS and CDR2 SASEGT. The germline V and J ends were trimmed by 10 bases and 0 bases, with 10 bases remaining between them. The CDR3 is made up of 13 amino acids. CDR3 protein: CATFRLAKNIQYF. The CDR3 coding sequence is TGTGCCACGTTCCGGCTAGCCAAAAACATTCAGTACTTC.